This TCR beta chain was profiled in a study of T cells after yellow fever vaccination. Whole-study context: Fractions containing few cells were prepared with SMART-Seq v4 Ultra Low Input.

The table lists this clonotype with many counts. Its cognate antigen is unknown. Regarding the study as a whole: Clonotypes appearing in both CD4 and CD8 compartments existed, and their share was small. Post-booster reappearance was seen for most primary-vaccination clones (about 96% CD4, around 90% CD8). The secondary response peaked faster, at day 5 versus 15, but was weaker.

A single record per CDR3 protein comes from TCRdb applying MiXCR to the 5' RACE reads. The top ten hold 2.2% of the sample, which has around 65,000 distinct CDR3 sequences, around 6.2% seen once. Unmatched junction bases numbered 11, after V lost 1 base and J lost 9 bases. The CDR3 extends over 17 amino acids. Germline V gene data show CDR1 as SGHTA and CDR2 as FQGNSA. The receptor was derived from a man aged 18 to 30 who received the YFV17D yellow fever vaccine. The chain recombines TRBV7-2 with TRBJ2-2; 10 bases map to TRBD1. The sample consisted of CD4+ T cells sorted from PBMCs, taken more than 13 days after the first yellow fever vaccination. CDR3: CASSLGDGTGVHRELFF. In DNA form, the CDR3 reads TGTGCCAGCAGCTTAGGGGACGGGACAGGGGTGCACCGGGAGCTGTTTTTT.